One sample yielded the 15 T cell receptor beta chains listed below, sequenced in a study of cytomegalovirus exposure and HLA in healthy donors. The PCR contained 60 Vbeta and 13 Jbeta primers. Data came from immunoSEQ multiplex PCR; TCRdb stores just in-frame clones and leaves some out. The sample carries some 98,000 clones, roughly four fifths recorded once. The sequenced sample consisted of PBMCs. These receptors were taken from a female donor in good health and CMV-seronegative.

There are a few counts of this clone. V is TRBV29-1 and J is TRBJ2-1, with unresolved D. The CDR3 runs 14 residues. The germline V gene has CDR1 SQVTM and CDR2 ANQGSEA. Between the trimmed V and J ends, which lost 3 bases and 0 bases, there was a span of 9 bases. CDR3 coding DNA: TGCAGCGTTGACGCGGTCTACTCCTACAATGAGCAGTTCTTC. This codes for CSVDAVYSYNEQFF.

This sequence joins TRBV28 and TRBJ2-5; 8 bases are shared with TRBD1. Germline loops: CDR1 MDHEN, CDR2 SYDVKM. CDR3 size: 12 residues. Trimming took 6 bases from V and 4 from J; bases not matched to a gene: 1. Written as DNA, the CDR3 is TGTGCCAGCAGGGGGACAGGAGAGACCCAGTACTTC. This encodes CASRGTGETQYF.

The rearrangement links TRBV13 to TRBJ2-3; 9 nucleotides line up with TRBD1. CDR3 length: 16 amino acids. V lost 2 bases, J lost 5 bases, and 8 bases stayed unmatched. The germline V gene encodes CDR1 PRHDT and CDR2 FYEKMQ (reference sequence). The DNA of the CDR3 is TGTGCCAGCAGCTTAAGGGGGACAGGGTTTCTAGATACGCAGTATTTT. Residues: CASSLRGTGFLDTQYF. The full variable domain, completed using reference TRBV13 and TRBJ2-3, is AAGVIQSPRHLIKEKRETATLKCYPIPRHDTVYWYQQGPGQDPQFLISFYEKMQSDKGSIPDRFSAQQFSDYHSELNMSSLELGDSALYFCASSLRGTGFLDTQYFGPGTRLTVL.

This clone was picked up one time. The chain employs TRBV7-9 and TRBJ2-3, with D possibly matching TRBD2 (6 bases). CDR1 and CDR2 (germline): SEHNR, FQNEAQ (reference sequence). V lost 3 bases and J 4 bases, leaving 14 bases between the germline ends. CDR3 length equals 15 residues. The CDR3 nucleotides read TGTGCCAGCAGCTTTCCGGGACTCACGCCAGATACGCAGTATTTT. It encodes CASSFPGLTPDTQYF.

J is TRBJ2-5 and V is TRBV19; D perhaps matches TRBD1 (7 bases). CDR1 and CDR2 from the germline V gene are LNHDA and SQIVND (reference sequence). The CDR3 is 13 residues long. Trimming stripped 5 bases from V and 5 bases from J, with 12 bases between. CDR3 residues: CASSSTGRETQYF. CDR3 sequence (DNA): TGTGCCAGTAGTTCGACAGGGAGGGAGACCCAGTACTTC.

This sequence joins TRBV11-2 and TRBJ2-2; no firm D call. This CDR3 is 18 amino acids long. Germline CDR1 SGHAT, CDR2 FQNNGV. Trimming removed 1 base at V and 2 bases at J, with 17 bases between. CDR3 amino acids: CASSLVTPLVANTGELFF. The CDR3 region has the DNA TGTGCCAGCAGCTTAGTAACCCCCCTAGTAGCCAACACCGGGGAGCTGTTTTTT.

The rearrangement links TRBV2 to TRBJ1-5; D is ambiguous. The CDR3 spans 13 residues. V dropped 4 bases and J dropped 2 bases, with 6 bases sitting between them. CDR1 SNHLY and CDR2 FYNNEI come from the germline V gene. The CDR3 region is CASSVEGNQPQHF. Here the CDR3 DNA reads TGTGCCAGCAGTGTGGAGGGCAATCAGCCCCAGCATTTT.

The chain is built from TRBV9 and TRBJ2-1; no reliable D call. Germline CDR1 SGDLS, CDR2 YYNGEE. Trimming pared 6 bases from V and 9 bases from J, leaving 22 bases between. The CDR3 consists of 15 residues. The CDR3 DNA reads TGTGCCAGCACCGCAGGCAGTGGCCCCCTCGGTGAGCAGTTCTTC. Its protein product is CASTAGSGPLGEQFF.

The rearrangement links TRBV6-6 to TRBJ2-2, with D perhaps matching TRBD1 (6 bases). The CDR3 consists of 14 residues. Looked up from germline, CDR1 is MNHNY and CDR2 is SVGAGI (reference sequence). Trimming removed 6 bases from V and 1 base from J, with 9 bases in between. The CDR3, as DNA: TGTGCCAGCAGCCCGGGACAGAACACCGGGGAGCTGTTTTTT. This sequence encodes CASSPGQNTGELFF.

This clone appeared a few times. V gene TRBV7-2 combines with J gene TRBJ1-1; TRBD1 matches 9 bases. Per the germline V gene, CDR1 is SGHTA and CDR2 is FQGNSA. This CDR3 contains 14 residues. With V trimmed by 5 bases and J by 11 bases, 12 bases remained unmatched. Here the CDR3 DNA reads TGTGCCAGCAGCCCGCGGGACAGGGCCGGGGGGGCTTTCTTT. Its translation: CASSPRDRAGGAFF.

The chain uses TRBV7-8 and TRBJ1-2, with D possibly being TRBD1 (6 bases). CDR3 length: 16 amino acids. Germline CDR1 is SGHVS and CDR2 is FQNEAQ. V lost 5 bases and J lost 7, with 23 bases in between. CDR3 nucleotide sequence: TGTGCCAGCAGCCATCGACAGGTAACCGCGGGTGTTGGCTACACCTTC. Its translation: CASSHRQVTAGVGYTF.

The chain employs TRBV7-2 and TRBJ1-2; TRBD1 agrees at 9 bases. The V segment lost 4 bases and the J segment 1 base; nucleotides outside the gene matches: 4. The CDR3 has 15 residues. Germline V CDR1 and CDR2: SGHTA, FQGNSA. This CDR3 reads CASSSRQGVNYGYTF. The CDR3 nucleotides are TGTGCCAGCAGCTCGAGACAGGGGGTTAACTATGGCTACACCTTC.

J is TRBJ2-5 and V is TRBV10-3; 11 bases are a match to TRBD1. The CDR3 loop spans 13 amino acids. Germline trimming cut 7 bases from V and 5 bases from J; bases unmatched to any gene: 3. The V gene's germline CDR1 is ENHRY and CDR2 SYGVKD. In nucleotides, the CDR3 is TGTGCCATCAAGGACAGGGGGCTGGAGACCCAGTACTTC. Translated: CAIKDRGLETQYF.

This chain links TRBV19 with TRBJ2-7, with 9 bases lining up with TRBD1. V was pared by 1 base and J by 6 bases, with 4 bases of the junction left unmatched. The CDR3 sequence is 14 residues long. Germline CDR1 LNHDA, CDR2 SQIVND (reference sequence). The CDR3 nucleotides read TGTGCCAGTAGTATAGGACAGGGGGGACGCGAGCAGTACTTC. This gives the protein CASSIGQGGREQYF.

This chain uses TRBV9 with TRBJ1-1; D remains ambiguous. V dropped 4 bases and J dropped 0 bases, with 13 bases sitting between them. This CDR3 contains 15 residues. Germline loops: CDR1 SGDLS, CDR2 YYNGEE. CDR3 DNA sequence: TGTGCCAGCAGCCCCTCAGGACTGATGAACACTGAAGCTTTCTTT. Its translation: CASSPSGLMNTEAFF.